The 12 T cell receptor beta chains presented below share a single source sample, sequenced in a study of CD8 T cells in Susac syndrome. An input of roughly 0.45 to 1 ug of RNA was subjected to reverse transcription using random hexamers. From the immunoSEQ multiplex PCR reads, TCRdb called clonotypes with MiXCR, one entry per CDR3 protein. The sample contains approximately 120,000 distinct CDR3 sequences, around 90% of which appear only once. Sequences were obtained from CD4+ T cells from PBMCs. These receptors all stem from a human donor in good health.

The chain is built from TRBV29-1 and TRBJ2-6; D is unclear. CDR3 length equals 13 residues. V lost 5 bases to trimming and J lost 4 bases, with 9 bases between them. The germline V gene encodes CDR1 SQVTM and CDR2 ANQGSEA. Here the CDR3 reads CSVYIWGANVLTF. CDR3 nucleotide sequence: TGCAGCGTTTATATTTGGGGGGCCAACGTCCTGACTTTC.

The chain couples TRBV7-2 to TRBJ2-5; D is possibly TRBD1 (6 bases). The CDR3 covers 15 residues. Trimming left V 4 bases short and J 4 bases short, with 16 bases between. Germline V CDR1 and CDR2: SGHTA, FQGNSA. Written as DNA, the CDR3 is TGTGCCAGCAGCTCTGTAGGGGGTGGGCTAGAGACCCAGTACTTC. Translation gives CASSSVGGGLETQYF. The complete variable domain, with remaining parts taken from reference TRBV7-2 and TRBJ2-5, reads GAGVSQSPSNKVTEKGKDVELRCDPISGHTALYWYRQSLGQGLEFLIYFQGNSAPDKSGLPSDRFSAERTGGSVSTLTIQRTQQEDSAVYLCASSSVGGGLETQYFGPGTRLLVL.

The chain has TRBV7-9 and TRBJ1-2; a weak D match, TRBD1 (5 bases). Germline CDR1 and CDR2: SEHNR and FQNEAQ (reference sequence). The CDR3 extends over 14 amino acids. V lost 2 bases, J lost 4 bases, and 11 bases lay in between. The CDR3 nucleotides are TGTGCCAGCAGCTTAAGAGGGGATAGCTATGGCTACACCTTC. Translating it yields CASSLRGDSYGYTF.

The V gene is TRBV7-2, the J gene TRBJ1-2, with D hard to call. V lost 6 bases, J lost 7 bases, and 18 bases lay in between. From germline, CDR1 is SGHTA and CDR2 FQGNSA. The CDR3 length is 14 residues. The CDR3 sequence is CASSTRTGSGGYTF. CDR3 coding DNA: TGTGCCAGCAGTACCCGTACGGGGTCCGGTGGCTACACCTTC.

The chain uses TRBV10-3 and TRBJ2-7, with a tentative D call TRBD2 (5 bases). V was trimmed by 3 bases and J by 7 bases, leaving 16 bases between them. CDR3 length equals 14 residues. Germline-derived CDR1 and CDR2 are ENHRY and SYGVKD. The CDR3 reads CAISERRTSGEQYF. CDR3 coding DNA: TGTGCCATCAGTGAACGCCGGACGTCGGGGGAGCAGTACTTC.

The chain couples TRBV12-3 or TRBV12-4 to TRBJ1-1; a possible D gene is TRBD1 (6 bases). The CDR3 has 16 amino acids. Trimming stripped 7 bases from V and 1 base from J, with 19 bases between. CDR3 protein: CASNHYGTKQNTEAFF. The CDR3 DNA is TGTGCCAGCAATCATTATGGGACAAAACAGAACACTGAAGCTTTCTTT.

The CDR3 DNA sequence: TGTGCCAGCAGTCAGGGGGCGAGGACTGAAGCTTTCTTT. It translates to CASSQGARTEAFF. The chain is built from TRBV25-1 and TRBJ1-1; 8 nucleotides match TRBD1. Per the germline V gene, CDR1 is MGHDK and CDR2 is SYGVNS. The CDR3 runs to 13 residues. Trimming removed 5 bases from V and 5 bases from J; junction bases left unmatched: 4.

The V call is TRBV6-5, the J call TRBJ2-5; TRBD2 matches 8 bases. V was pared by 6 bases and J by 7 bases, with 13 bases of the junction left unmatched. CDR3 length: 15 residues. The germline V gene has CDR1 MNHEY and CDR2 SVGAGI. Written as DNA, the CDR3 is TGTGCCAGCAGCTCAAGCGGGAGCATCGAGGTGACCCAGTACTTC. As protein: CASSSSGSIEVTQYF.

This clonotype was seen only once. The chain employs TRBV3-1 and TRBJ1-5; D gene unclear. Trimming stripped 0 bases from V and 6 bases from J, with 9 bases between. CDR3 length equals 14 residues. Germline lookup yields CDR1 LGHDT and CDR2 YNNKEL (reference sequence). CDR3 loop: CASSQDRVSQPQHF. The DNA for the CDR3 is TGTGCCAGCAGCCAAGATCGAGTTAGTCAGCCCCAGCATTTT.

V usage is TRBV6-2 or TRBV6-3 and J usage is TRBJ2-3; possibly TRBD2 for D (5 bases). The V end was cut by 0 bases, the J end by 2 bases, with 18 bases between. Per germline, CDR1 MNHEY and CDR2 SVGEGT. The CDR3 is 18 residues long. The CDR3 nucleotides are TGTGCCAGCAGTTACTCGGGAGATACCCTAATCCTCACAGATACGCAGTATTTT. This translates into CASSYSGDTLILTDTQYF.

The chain carries TRBV20-1 and TRBJ1-5; 9 bases match TRBD1. Per germline, CDR1 DFQATT and CDR2 SNEGSKA (reference sequence). V lost 5 bases to trimming and J lost 6 bases; unmatched junction nucleotides: 8. CDR3 length: 14 amino acids. As DNA, the CDR3 is TGCAGTGCTGGAGCACAGGGGGCGGGTCAGCCCCAGCATTTT. Encoded protein: CSAGAQGAGQPQHF.

This rearrangement joins TRBV7-9 to TRBJ1-1; possibly TRBD1 for D (6 bases). V was shortened by 5 bases and J by 1 base, with 11 bases between the two germline ends. Germline CDR1 reads SEHNR; CDR2 reads FQNEAQ (reference sequence). The CDR3 consists of 14 residues. CDR3: CASSLMTGNTEAFF. The CDR3 region has the DNA TGTGCCAGCAGCCTCATGACAGGGAACACTGAAGCTTTCTTT.